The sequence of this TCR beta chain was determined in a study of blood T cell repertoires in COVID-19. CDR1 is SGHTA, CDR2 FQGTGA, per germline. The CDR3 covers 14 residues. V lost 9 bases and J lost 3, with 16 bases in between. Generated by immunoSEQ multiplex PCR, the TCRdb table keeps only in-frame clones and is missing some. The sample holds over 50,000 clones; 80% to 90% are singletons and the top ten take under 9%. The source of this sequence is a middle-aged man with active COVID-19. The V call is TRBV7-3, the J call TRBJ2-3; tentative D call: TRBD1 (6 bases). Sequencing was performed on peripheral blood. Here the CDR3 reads CASSRGGRTDTQYF. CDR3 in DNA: TGTGCCAGTTCCAGGGGTGGCAGGACAGATACGCAGTATTTT.